Below are 14 T cell receptor beta chains sequenced from a single sample in a study of cytomegalovirus exposure and HLA in healthy donors (dated by TCRdb to the late 2010s). Library preparation used the immunoSEQ multiplex PCR assay. TCRdb stores this immuneACCESS table with in-frame sequences only. Part of the clones is absent; in the studies checked, under half of the shortfall reflects unresolved V genes, and no reason is known for the rest. This sample holds some 210,000 clones; less than 85% were observed only once. Jointly, the top ten make up 5.5% to 6.5% of the sample. The material sequenced was PBMCs. The receptors were sampled from a woman aged 18-29 years in good health and CMV-seronegative.

The rearrangement links TRBV28 to TRBJ1-1; D perhaps matches TRBD1 (6 bases). The V gene's germline CDR1 is MDHEN and CDR2 SYDVKM. Trimming took off 5 bases at V and 11 bases at J, with 24 bases between the two ends. The length of the CDR3 is 15 residues. CDR3 sequence (DNA): TGTGCCAGCAGTGTGACGCGAGGGGCTAGGGGGGACGCTTTCTTT. This sequence encodes CASSVTRGARGDAFF.

This clone was picked up a small number of times. The rearrangement joins TRBV18 to TRBJ2-1; 12 bases are shared with TRBD1. V was clipped by 6 bases and J by 8 bases; unmatched bases: 8. Germline CDR1 is KGHSH and CDR2 is LQKENI. CDR3 length: 15 residues. CDR3 loop: CASSHLGQGADEQFF. The CDR3 bases are TGTGCCAGCTCTCACCTGGGACAGGGGGCCGATGAGCAGTTCTTC.

This clone was counted between two and nine times. This chain joins TRBV10-3 and TRBJ2-3; no definite D call. The V end was cut by 10 bases, the J end by 4 bases, with 15 bases between. Germline CDR1 ENHRY, CDR2 SYGVKD. The CDR3 covers 13 residues. CDR3 sequence reads: CARRASLADTQYF. The DNA for the CDR3 is TGTGCCAGAAGGGCCTCACTCGCAGATACGCAGTATTTT.

This rearrangement joins TRBV6-5 to TRBJ2-7; 8 nucleotides line up with TRBD1. The CDR3 has 14 residues. V trimming: 6 bases; J trimming: 2 bases; junction bases outside the gene matches: 6. Germline V CDR1 and CDR2: MNHEY, SVGAGI. The CDR3 here is CASRRTGNTYEQYF. DNA of the CDR3: TGTGCCAGCAGGCGGACAGGGAATACCTACGAGCAGTACTTC.

The J gene is TRBJ2-3, the V gene TRBV19; TRBD2 might be the D (6 bases). The V end was cut by 5 bases, the J end by 2 bases, with 8 bases between. CDR1 is LNHDA and CDR2 is SQIVND in the germline V gene (reference sequence). The CDR3 runs to 13 residues. CDR3 nucleotides: TGTGCCAGTAGTCCGGGACTCACAGATACGCAGTATTTT. It yields the protein CASSPGLTDTQYF.

The V call is TRBV6-6, the J call TRBJ2-7; 9 nucleotides line up with TRBD1. Looked up from germline, CDR1 is MNHNY and CDR2 is SVGAGI (reference sequence). This CDR3 is 14 amino acids long. J gave up 5 bases and V 6 bases, and 8 bases lay outside the gene matches. The CDR3 protein is CASRGDRAWNEQYF. CDR3 sequence (DNA): TGTGCCAGCAGGGGGGACAGGGCATGGAACGAGCAGTACTTC.

The chain has TRBV11-1 and TRBJ1-3; no reliable D call. Germline V CDR1 and CDR2: SGHAT, FQDESV (reference sequence). V was shortened by 10 bases and J by 0 bases, with 7 bases between the two germline ends. The CDR3 covers 12 residues. In nucleotides, the CDR3 is TGTGCCACGACTGACTCTGGAAACACCATATATTTT. It yields the protein CATTDSGNTIYF.

This rearrangement joins TRBV15 to TRBJ2-3; the D gene could be TRBD1 or TRBD2 (5 bases each). The CDR3 is 14 residues long. The ends were cut back, 5 bases at V and 4 bases at J, with 13 bases in the middle. The V gene's germline CDR1 is LNHNV and CDR2 YYDKDF (reference sequence). CDR3 sequence reads: CATSRGGSADTQYF. CDR3 DNA sequence: TGTGCCACCAGCCGTGGGGGTAGCGCAGATACGCAGTATTTT.

The chain combines TRBV30 with TRBJ1-1; D gene uncertain. The CDR3 consists of 14 residues. V lost 3 bases and J 4 bases, leaving 15 bases between the germline ends. From germline, CDR1 is GTSNPN and CDR2 SVGIG (reference sequence). As DNA, the CDR3 is TGTGCCTGGAGCGCCCGGACGCCGATCACTGAAGCTTTCTTT. Its protein is CAWSARTPITEAFF. The full variable domain, with the rest looked up from reference TRBV30 and TRBJ1-1, is SQTIHQWPATLVQPVGSPLSLECTVEGTSNPNLYWYRQAAGRGLQLLFYSVGIGQISSEVPQNLSASRPQDRQFILSSKKLLLSDSGFYLCAWSARTPITEAFFGQGTRLTVV.

The rearrangement uses TRBV27 and TRBJ2-1; TRBD2 agrees at 8 bases. J was trimmed by 5 bases and V by 8 bases; bases with no gene match: 17. Germline V gives CDR1 MNHEY, CDR2 SMNVEV (reference sequence). The CDR3 runs 17 residues. CDR3 residues: CASGALFSGMYDNEQFF. DNA for the CDR3: TGTGCCAGCGGGGCCTTATTTAGCGGGATGTATGACAATGAGCAGTTCTTC.

The rearrangement uses TRBV29-1 and TRBJ2-7; D gene unclear. Trimming pared 6 bases from V and 6 bases from J, leaving 18 bases between. Germline V CDR1 and CDR2: SQVTM, ANQGSEA. The CDR3 is 13 residues long. CDR3 sequence reads: CSVFSGGRVEQYF. Here the CDR3 DNA reads TGCAGCGTCTTCTCGGGTGGTAGGGTCGAGCAGTACTTC.

The rearrangement uses TRBV7-2 and TRBJ1-1; 8 bases agree with TRBD1. With 6 bases clipped from V and 6 bases from J, the junction kept 3 bases outside the gene matches. The germline gives CDR1 SGHTA, CDR2 FQGNSA. CDR3 length: 12 residues. CDR3 sequence reads: CASRADRAEAFF. The CDR3 DNA sequence: TGTGCCAGCAGAGCGGACAGGGCTGAAGCTTTCTTT.

This clone appeared a single time. J is TRBJ2-7 and V is TRBV5-1; TRBD1 matches at 7 bases. The CDR3 runs to 14 residues. The germline V gene has CDR1 SGHRS and CDR2 YFSETQ. Unmatched junction bases numbered 6, after V lost 4 bases and J lost 2 bases. CDR3: CASSHTGAAYEQYF. In DNA, the CDR3 is TGCGCCAGCAGCCACACAGGGGCCGCCTACGAGCAGTACTTC.

J is TRBJ1-4 and V is TRBV27; D is unclear. V gave up 3 bases and J gave up 8 bases, with 10 bases separating them. The germline V gene encodes CDR1 MNHEY and CDR2 SMNVEV (reference sequence). CDR3 size: 13 residues. As DNA, the CDR3 is TGTGCCAGCAGTTTTTCGCGACTGGAAAAACTGTTTTTT. Protein: CASSFSRLEKLFF.